This passage covers 31 T cell receptor beta chains from one sample sequenced in a study of T-cell reconstitution after alpha-beta-depleted transplantation in children. Preparing the TCRbeta library involved the use of unique molecular identifiers. Each CDR3 protein is one row after TCRdb ran MiXCR on the PCR reads. The sample shows around 480,000 distinct CDR3 sequences, approximately 29% of them seen only once. This material consisted of PBMCs from the stem cell graft donor, taken from the stem cell graft. All receptors come from a human donor who donated a stem cell graft to a child with aplastic anemia.

This clonotype showed up just a few times. The rearrangement links TRBV30 to TRBJ2-3; 7 nucleotides agree with TRBD2. Germline V gives CDR1 GTSNPN, CDR2 SVGIG (reference sequence). The V segment lost 8 bases and the J segment 0 bases; nucleotides outside the gene matches: 5. This CDR3 is built from 13 residues. The CDR3 spells CAQSGTSTDTQYF. The DNA of the CDR3 is TGTGCCCAGAGCGGGACTAGCACAGATACGCAGTATTTT.

This rearrangement joins TRBV20-1 to TRBJ1-2; the D gene is possibly TRBD1 (6 bases). The CDR3 runs 13 residues. Trimming removed 5 bases from V and 4 bases from J, with 14 bases in between. Per the germline V gene, CDR1 is DFQATT and CDR2 is SNEGSKA (reference sequence). CDR3 residues: CSAPTGLRYGYTF. The CDR3 DNA is TGCAGTGCTCCGACAGGATTGCGCTATGGCTACACCTTC.

The rearrangement links TRBV20-1 to TRBJ1-3; the match to TRBD1 covers 10 bases. The J segment lost 1 base and the V segment lost 5 bases, leaving 14 bases of the junction unmatched. Germline-derived CDR1 and CDR2 are DFQATT and SNEGSKA (reference sequence). The CDR3 sequence is 18 residues long. DNA for the CDR3: TGCAGTGCTGAGCCCCAGTGGGGGACAGGGGAATCTGGAAACACCATATATTTT. It encodes CSAEPQWGTGESGNTIYF.

This clonotype was seen only a few times. This chain connects TRBV5-1 to TRBJ2-2; D is perhaps TRBD1 or TRBD2 (6 bases each). The CDR3 totals 14 residues. The V gene lost 5 bases and the J gene lost 1 base, with 9 bases spanning the gap. CDR1 is SGHRS, CDR2 YFSETQ, per germline. The CDR3 sequence: CASREGVNTGELFF. For the CDR3, the DNA is TGCGCCAGCAGGGAGGGGGTGAACACCGGGGAGCTGTTTTTT.

This chain uses TRBV5-4 with TRBJ2-2, with TRBD2 matching 9 bases. The V gene's germline CDR1 is SGHNT and CDR2 YYREEE (reference sequence). The length of the CDR3 is 17 residues. The junction had 6 bases not matched to a gene; V was cut back by 3 bases and J by 0 bases. CDR3: CASSSPSGETNTGELFF. DNA for the CDR3: TGTGCCAGCAGCTCCCCTAGCGGGGAGACGAACACCGGGGAGCTGTTTTTT.

The genes are TRBV12-3 or TRBV12-4 and TRBJ2-5; maybe TRBD1 (6 bases). This CDR3 spans 14 amino acids. V was trimmed by 7 bases and J by 6 bases, leaving 18 bases between them. Here the CDR3 DNA reads TGTGCCAGCACGCTCTACCTCCAGGGGAAGACCCAGTACTTC. Protein sequence: CASTLYLQGKTQYF.

The chain is built from TRBV3-1 and TRBJ2-3; D may match TRBD1 or TRBD2 (5 bases each). V dropped 0 bases and J dropped 15 bases, with 16 bases sitting between them. The CDR3 is made up of 13 amino acids. From germline, CDR1 is LGHDT and CDR2 YNNKEL (reference sequence). The DNA for the CDR3 is TGTGCCAGCAGCCAAGATCCCGGGACCAGGTTCTATTTT. This translates into CASSQDPGTRFYF.

This clonotype showed up just a few times. The chain joins TRBV27 to TRBJ2-3; 11 nucleotides align to TRBD2. With 0 bases clipped from V and 2 bases from J, the junction kept 1 base outside the gene matches. CDR1 and CDR2 (germline): MNHEY, SMNVEV (reference sequence). This CDR3 is built from 16 residues. In DNA, the CDR3 is TGTGCCAGCAGTTTATCGACTAGCGGGACCACAGATACGCAGTATTTT. Amino acids: CASSLSTSGTTDTQYF.

This clonotype has a handful of counts. The chain employs TRBV28 and TRBJ2-2; D remains unclear. The CDR3 has 14 amino acids. Trimming left V 4 bases short and J 4 bases short, with 10 bases between. The germline gives CDR1 MDHEN, CDR2 SYDVKM. The CDR3 sequence: CASSSLDRTGELFF. In DNA form, the CDR3 reads TGTGCCAGCAGTTCTCTAGACCGCACCGGGGAGCTGTTTTTT.

This clonotype was picked up a small number of times. V usage is TRBV15 and J usage is TRBJ1-2, with TRBD1 matching over 7 bases. Germline CDR1 and CDR2: LNHNV and YYDKDF (reference sequence). The CDR3 runs 16 residues. V was pared by 0 bases and J by 3 bases, with 7 bases of the junction left unmatched. CDR3 amino acids: CATSREGDRVDYGYTF. Here the CDR3 DNA reads TGTGCCACCAGCAGAGAGGGAGACAGGGTAGACTATGGCTACACCTTC.

The chain couples TRBV6-2 or TRBV6-3 to TRBJ2-7; D possibly matches TRBD1 or TRBD2 (5 bases each). Trimming shortened V by 2 bases and J by 2 bases, and 10 bases separated the two germline ends. The CDR3 spans 14 residues. Germline values: CDR1 MNHEY, CDR2 SVGEGT. CDR3 amino acids: CASSYGGRTYEQYV. The CDR3 DNA sequence: TGTGCCAGCAGTTACGGGGGTAGGACCTACGAGCAGTACGTC.

V gene TRBV20-1 combines with J gene TRBJ2-3, with D possibly TRBD2 on 5 matching bases. CDR1 and CDR2 (germline): DFQATT, SNEGSKA (reference sequence). The length of the CDR3 is 13 residues. Trimming cost V 5 bases and J 2 bases, with 11 bases left between them. CDR3 sequence (DNA): TGCAGTGCTCCGGACTCAGACACAGATACGCAGTATTTT. This sequence encodes CSAPDSDTDTQYF.

The V and J genes are TRBV12-3 or TRBV12-4 and TRBJ2-1; 13 nucleotides align to TRBD2. J lost 8 bases, V lost 2 bases, and 12 bases had no gene match. This CDR3 has 18 residues. The CDR3 nucleotides read TGTGCCAGCAGTTTAAACCCCTTGACTAGCGGGAGGAGCGATGAGCAGTTCTTC. Its translation: CASSLNPLTSGRSDEQFF.

This clonotype came up many times. The rearrangement links TRBV9 to TRBJ2-1, with 8 bases lining up with TRBD2. The junction had 6 bases not matched to a gene; V was cut back by 0 bases and J by 4 bases. The CDR3 runs to 16 residues. Germline V CDR1 and CDR2: SGDLS, YYNGEE. CDR3 sequence (DNA): TGTGCCAGCAGCGTAGTGGGTAGCGGGACGTACAATGAGCAGTTCTTC. Translating gives CASSVVGSGTYNEQFF.

The chain couples TRBV24-1 to TRBJ1-2, with a weak D call TRBD1 (6 bases). The length of the CDR3 is 15 residues. CDR1 is KGHDR and CDR2 is SFDVKD in the germline V gene. V dropped 2 bases and J dropped 4 bases, with 13 bases sitting between them. The CDR3 nucleotides are TGTGCCACCAGTGATTCCACGGCAGGGGTCTATGGCTACACCTTC. Translated, it gives CATSDSTAGVYGYTF.

This clonotype was seen only a few times. The J gene is TRBJ2-7, the V gene TRBV6-1, with D possibly being TRBD1 (5 bases). The CDR3 length is 14 residues. The V gene lost 1 base and the J gene lost 6 bases, with 13 bases spanning the gap. Germline-derived CDR1 and CDR2 are MNHNS and SASEGT. CDR3 amino acids: CASSEVGSTGEQYV. Written as DNA, the CDR3 is TGTGCCAGCAGTGAAGTCGGGTCTACAGGCGAGCAGTACGTC.

The chain couples TRBV19 to TRBJ1-1; 9 bases map to TRBD1. The ends lost 6 bases at V and 6 bases at J; junction bases unmatched: 5. CDR1 is LNHDA and CDR2 is SQIVND in the germline V gene (reference sequence). This CDR3 region has 13 residues. The CDR3: CASRGTGLAEAFF. The CDR3 region has the DNA TGTGCCAGTAGGGGGACAGGGCTCGCTGAAGCTTTCTTT.

The chain joins TRBV28 to TRBJ1-5, with D unclear. Trimming cost V 7 bases and J 6 bases, with 10 bases left between them. Germline-derived CDR1 and CDR2 are MDHEN and SYDVKM. This CDR3 comprises 12 residues. In DNA, the CDR3 is TGTGCCAGCAATCCCTTACGTCAGCCCCAGCATTTT. Protein: CASNPLRQPQHF.

The chain couples TRBV30 to TRBJ2-5; D remains ambiguous. The germline V and J ends were trimmed by 0 bases and 5 bases, with 10 bases remaining between them. Per germline, CDR1 GTSNPN and CDR2 SVGIG (reference sequence). The CDR3 is 13 residues long. In nucleotides, the CDR3 is TGTGCCTGGAGTGTAGATATGATGGAGACCCAGTACTTC. This encodes CAWSVDMMETQYF.

The rearrangement joins TRBV15 to TRBJ1-1; D perhaps matches TRBD1 (5 bases). Germline loops: CDR1 LNHNV, CDR2 YYDKDF (reference sequence). This CDR3 is 15 amino acids long. Trimming removed 5 bases at V and 0 bases at J, with 13 bases between. CDR3 DNA: TGTGCCACCAGCGGGTGGACACTCATGAACACTGAAGCTTTCTTT. It encodes CATSGWTLMNTEAFF. Variable domain in full (rest from reference TRBV15 and TRBJ1-1): DAMVIQNPRYQVTQFGKPVTLSCSQTLNHNVMYWYQQKSSQAPKLLFHYYDKDFNNEADTPDNFQSRRPNTSFCFLDIRSPGLGDTAMYLCATSGWTLMNTEAFFGQGTRLTVV.

The chain couples TRBV5-1 to TRBJ2-3, with 14 bases matching TRBD2. Germline values: CDR1 SGHRS, CDR2 YFSETQ. This CDR3 contains 17 residues. The trim removed 4 bases at V and 5 bases at J, leaving 9 bases unmatched. The CDR3 nucleotides are TGCGCCAGCAGCGTTAGACTAGCGGGAGGGCCTGAAGATACGCAGTATTTT. Translating it yields CASSVRLAGGPEDTQYF.

The chain combines TRBV7-8 with TRBJ1-5; D uncertain. The CDR3 has 13 residues. V gave up 5 bases and J gave up 11 bases, with 16 bases separating them. Germline assignment: CDR1 SGHVS and CDR2 FQNEAQ. The CDR3 loop reads CASSDSRVGAQHF. The CDR3 region has the DNA TGTGCCAGCAGCGACTCACGGGTGGGCGCCCAGCATTTT.

This clonotype was seen a few times. The chain couples TRBV11-2 to TRBJ2-1, with TRBD1 as a possible D gene (5 bases). The CDR3 covers 16 residues. CDR1 and CDR2 from the germline V gene are SGHAT and FQNNGV. V lost 2 bases and J 0 bases, leaving 11 bases between the germline ends. CDR3 in DNA: TGTGCCAGCAGCTTACTTCAGGGCAGCTCCTACAATGAGCAGTTCTTC. This codes for CASSLLQGSSYNEQFF.

This clonotype came up a few times. V usage is TRBV30 and J usage is TRBJ2-4; D gene unclear. From germline, CDR1 is GTSNPN and CDR2 SVGIG (reference sequence). Deletions cut 2 bases from V and 6 bases from J, with 14 bases between. The CDR3 runs to 14 residues. The CDR3 DNA follows: TGTGCCTGGAGTCGAAGTAGAGACGTAAACATTCAGTACTTC. It specifies CAWSRSRDVNIQYF. The complete variable domain, with remaining parts taken from reference TRBV30 and TRBJ2-4, reads SQTIHQWPATLVQPVGSPLSLECTVEGTSNPNLYWYRQAAGRGLQLLFYSVGIGQISSEVPQNLSASRPQDRQFILSSKKLLLSDSGFYLCAWSRSRDVNIQYFGAGTRLSVL.

This clonotype was picked up a small number of times. This sequence joins TRBV5-5 and TRBJ2-7, with 7 bases that match TRBD1. The germline CDR1 and CDR2 sequences are SGHKS and YYEKEE (reference sequence). CDR3 length equals 15 residues. V shed 2 bases, J shed 3 bases, and the junction held 8 bases outside the gene matches. CDR3 sequence reads: CASSFDRAWSYEQYF. The DNA of the CDR3 is TGTGCCAGCAGCTTCGACAGGGCCTGGAGCTACGAGCAGTACTTC.

The V gene is TRBV7-2, the J gene TRBJ2-7, with 9 positions matching TRBD2. Per the germline V gene, CDR1 is SGHTA and CDR2 is FQGNSA. Trimming removed 1 base from V and 4 bases from J; junction bases left unmatched: 5. The CDR3 runs to 15 residues. The CDR3, as DNA: TGTGCCAGCAGCTTAGACCCTAGCGGGGTATACGAGCAGTACGTC. Its translation: CASSLDPSGVYEQYV.

The J gene is TRBJ1-1, the V gene TRBV6-4; 9 bases align to TRBD1. Germline CDR1 and CDR2: MRHNA and SNTAGT. CDR3 length: 13 amino acids. Unmatched junction bases numbered 3, after V lost 2 bases and J lost 8 bases. Here the CDR3 reads CASSDQGQGEAFF. CDR3 coding DNA: TGTGCCAGCAGTGACCAGGGACAGGGAGAAGCTTTCTTT.

The V gene is TRBV30, the J gene TRBJ1-5; D gene ambiguous. V was trimmed by 0 bases and J by 2 bases, leaving 20 bases between them. CDR1 and CDR2 from the germline V gene are GTSNPN and SVGIG (reference sequence). The CDR3 covers 18 residues. The CDR3 protein is CAWSVRPGRLGGNQPQHF. As DNA, the CDR3 is TGTGCCTGGAGTGTCCGCCCGGGCAGATTAGGCGGCAATCAGCCCCAGCATTTT.

The rearrangement joins TRBV6-2 or TRBV6-3 to TRBJ2-1, with 11 bases identical to TRBD1. Germline CDR1 reads MNHEY; CDR2 reads SVGEGT. The J segment lost 8 bases and the V segment lost 7 bases, leaving 7 bases of the junction unmatched. This CDR3 has 14 residues. This chain's CDR3 is CASTRTGGDYEQFF. The CDR3, as DNA: TGTGCCAGCACTAGGACAGGGGGCGACTATGAGCAGTTCTTC.

The table lists this clonotype with a few counts. This chain's CDR3 is CASSFGTGALQTQYF. CDR3 bases: TGTGCCAGCAGCTTCGGGACAGGAGCCCTGCAGACCCAGTACTTC. The rearrangement uses TRBV11-2 and TRBJ2-5; the match to TRBD1 covers 8 bases. The V segment lost 3 bases and the J segment 6 bases; nucleotides outside the gene matches: 9. This CDR3 has 15 residues. Germline CDR1 reads SGHAT; CDR2 reads FQNNGV. Together with reference TRBV11-2 and TRBJ2-5, the CDR3 gives the full variable domain: EAGVAQSPRYKIIEKRQSVAFWCNPISGHATLYWYQQILGQGPKLLIQFQNNGVVDDSQLPKDRFSAERLKGVDSTLKIQPAKLEDSAVYLCASSFGTGALQTQYFGPGTRLLVL.

This clonotype has just a few counts. J is TRBJ2-1 and V is TRBV15; tentative D call: TRBD1 (6 bases). Between the trimmed V and J ends, which lost 0 bases and 3 bases, there was a span of 9 bases. CDR3 length: 15 amino acids. The V gene's germline CDR1 is LNHNV and CDR2 YYDKDF (reference sequence). The CDR3 region is CATSREPGHYNEQFF. CDR3 nucleotides: TGTGCCACCAGCAGAGAACCGGGACACTACAATGAGCAGTTCTTC. Using reference TRBV15 and TRBJ2-1 for the parts outside the CDR3, the full variable domain is DAMVIQNPRYQVTQFGKPVTLSCSQTLNHNVMYWYQQKSSQAPKLLFHYYDKDFNNEADTPDNFQSRRPNTSFCFLDIRSPGLGDTAMYLCATSREPGHYNEQFFGPGTRLTVL.